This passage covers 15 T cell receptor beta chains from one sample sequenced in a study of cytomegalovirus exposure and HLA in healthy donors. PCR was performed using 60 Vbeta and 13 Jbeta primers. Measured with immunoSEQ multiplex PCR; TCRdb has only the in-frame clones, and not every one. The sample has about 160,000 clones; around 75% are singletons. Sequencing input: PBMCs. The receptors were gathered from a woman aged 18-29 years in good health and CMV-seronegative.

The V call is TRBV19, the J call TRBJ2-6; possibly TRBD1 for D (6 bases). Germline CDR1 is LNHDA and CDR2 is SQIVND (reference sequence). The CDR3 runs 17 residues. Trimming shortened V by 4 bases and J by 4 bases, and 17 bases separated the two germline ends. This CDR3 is CASSRRQVSVGANVLTF. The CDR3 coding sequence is TGTGCCAGTAGTAGGAGACAGGTATCAGTAGGGGCCAACGTCCTGACTTTC.

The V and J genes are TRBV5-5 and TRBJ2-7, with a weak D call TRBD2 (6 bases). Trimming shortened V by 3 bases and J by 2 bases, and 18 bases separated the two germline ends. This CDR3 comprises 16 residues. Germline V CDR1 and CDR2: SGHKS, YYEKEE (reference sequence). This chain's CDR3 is CASSSLQTRPAYEQYF. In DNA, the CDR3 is TGTGCCAGCAGCTCCCTTCAGACTAGGCCGGCCTACGAGCAGTACTTC.

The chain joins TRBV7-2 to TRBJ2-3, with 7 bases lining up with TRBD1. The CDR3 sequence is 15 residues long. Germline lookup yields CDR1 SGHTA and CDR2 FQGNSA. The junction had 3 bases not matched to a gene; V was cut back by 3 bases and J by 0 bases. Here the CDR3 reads CASSLTGHSTDTQYF. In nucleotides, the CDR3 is TGTGCCAGCAGCTTGACAGGGCACAGCACAGATACGCAGTATTTT.

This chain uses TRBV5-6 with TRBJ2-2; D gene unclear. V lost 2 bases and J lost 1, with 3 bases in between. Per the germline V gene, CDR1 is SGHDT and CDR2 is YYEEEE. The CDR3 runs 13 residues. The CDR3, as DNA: TGTGCCAGCAGCTTTCGGAACACCGGGGAGCTGTTTTTT. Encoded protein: CASSFRNTGELFF. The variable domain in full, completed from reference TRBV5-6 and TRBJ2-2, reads DAGVTQSPTHLIKTRGQQVTLRCSPKSGHDTVSWYQQALGQGPQFIFQYYEEEERQRGNFPDRFSGHQFPNYSSELNVNALLLGDSALYLCASSFRNTGELFFGEGSRLTVL.

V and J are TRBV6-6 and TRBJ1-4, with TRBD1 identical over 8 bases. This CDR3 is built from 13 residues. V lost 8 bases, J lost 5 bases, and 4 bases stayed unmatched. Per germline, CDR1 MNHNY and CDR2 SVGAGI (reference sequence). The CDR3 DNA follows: TGTGCCAGCTACCGGACAGGGAATGAAAAACTGTTTTTT. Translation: CASYRTGNEKLFF.

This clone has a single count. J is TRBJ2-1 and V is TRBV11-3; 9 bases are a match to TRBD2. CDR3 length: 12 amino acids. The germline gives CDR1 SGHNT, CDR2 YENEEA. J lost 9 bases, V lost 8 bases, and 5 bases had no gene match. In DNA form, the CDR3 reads TGTGCCAGCGGGACTAGCTTTAGTGAGCAGTTCTTC. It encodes CASGTSFSEQFF.

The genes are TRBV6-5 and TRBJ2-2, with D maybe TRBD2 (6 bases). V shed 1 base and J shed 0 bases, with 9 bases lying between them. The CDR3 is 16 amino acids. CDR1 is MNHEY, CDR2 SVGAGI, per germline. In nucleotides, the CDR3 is TGTGCCAGCAGTTACTGGGCGGGATCGAACACCGGGGAGCTGTTTTTT. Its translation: CASSYWAGSNTGELFF.

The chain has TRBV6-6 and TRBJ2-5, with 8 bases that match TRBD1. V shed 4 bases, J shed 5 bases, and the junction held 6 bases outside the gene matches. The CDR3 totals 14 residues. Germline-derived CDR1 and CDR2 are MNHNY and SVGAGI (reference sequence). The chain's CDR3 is CASSFRGPHETQYF. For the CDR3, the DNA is TGTGCCAGCAGTTTCAGGGGGCCCCACGAGACCCAGTACTTC.

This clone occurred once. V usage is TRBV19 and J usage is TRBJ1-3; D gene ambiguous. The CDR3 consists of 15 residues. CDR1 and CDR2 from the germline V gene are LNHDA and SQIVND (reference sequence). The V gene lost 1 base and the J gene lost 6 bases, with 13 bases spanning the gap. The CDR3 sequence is CASSIGATFANTIYF. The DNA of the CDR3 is TGTGCCAGTAGTATAGGGGCGACCTTTGCAAACACCATATATTTT.

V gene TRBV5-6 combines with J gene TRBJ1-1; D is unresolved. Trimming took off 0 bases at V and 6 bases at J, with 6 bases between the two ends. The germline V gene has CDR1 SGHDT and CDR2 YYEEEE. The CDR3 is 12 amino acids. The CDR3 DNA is TGTGCCAGCAGCTTGGCCCGGGCTGAAGCTTTCTTT. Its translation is CASSLARAEAFF.

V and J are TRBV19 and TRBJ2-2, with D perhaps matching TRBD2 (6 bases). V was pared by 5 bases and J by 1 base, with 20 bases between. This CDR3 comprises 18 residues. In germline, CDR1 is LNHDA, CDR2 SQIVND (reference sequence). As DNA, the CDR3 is TGTGCCAGTAGTTCCCCCCCCTGGGGGGAGAAGAACACCGGGGAGCTGTTTTTT. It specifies CASSSPPWGEKNTGELFF.

In DNA, the CDR3 is TGTGCCAGTAGCTCGATCGCCTCGGGCAATCAGCCCCAGCATTTT. Translation: CASSSIASGNQPQHF. This sequence joins TRBV19 and TRBJ1-5; no clear D. The CDR3 totals 15 residues. The germline V gene encodes CDR1 LNHDA and CDR2 SQIVND (reference sequence). Trimming removed 6 bases at V and 2 bases at J, with 14 bases between.

The CDR3 region is CGLEDLNSPLHF. Here the CDR3 DNA reads TGCGGCTTGGAGGACCTTAATTCACCCCTCCACTTT. The chain uses TRBV29-1 and TRBJ1-6; D gene uncertain. This CDR3 has 12 residues. Germline CDR1 SQVTM, CDR2 ANQGSEA.

The CDR3 sequence: CASTLGQGGEAFF. CDR3 coding DNA: TGTGCCAGTACCCTAGGACAGGGGGGTGAAGCTTTCTTT. This chain links TRBV19 with TRBJ1-1; the match to TRBD1 covers 10 bases. Germline-derived CDR1 and CDR2 are LNHDA and SQIVND (reference sequence). This CDR3 is built from 13 residues. The V segment lost 7 bases and the J segment 7 bases; nucleotides outside the gene matches: 6.

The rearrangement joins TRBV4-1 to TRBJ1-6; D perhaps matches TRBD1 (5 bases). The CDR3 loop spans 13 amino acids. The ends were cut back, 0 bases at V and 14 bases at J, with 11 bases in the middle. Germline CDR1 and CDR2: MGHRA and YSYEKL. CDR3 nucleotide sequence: TGCGCCAGCAGCCAAGACCTATCGGGGGCCCTCCACTTT. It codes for CASSQDLSGALHF.